The 25 T cell receptor beta chains listed next were all sequenced from one sample in a study of radiotherapy plus CTLA-4 blockade in lung cancer. Generated by immunoSEQ multiplex PCR, the TCRdb table keeps only in-frame clones and is missing some. Among more than 95,000 clones listed, 65% to 85% were seen once. The sample consisted of peripheral blood, taken from a patient treated with radiotherapy plus ipilimumab. These receptors all stem from a human donor with non-small cell lung cancer who had a partial response to radiotherapy plus ipilimumab.

This chain links TRBV5-4 with TRBJ2-1; the D gene is possibly TRBD2 (6 bases). The V gene lost 4 bases and the J gene lost 2 bases, with 16 bases spanning the gap. The CDR3 runs 16 residues. The germline V gene has CDR1 SGHNT and CDR2 YYREEE (reference sequence). The CDR3 loop is CASSPTGTRTYNEQFF. In DNA form, the CDR3 reads TGTGCCAGCAGCCCGACCGGGACTCGCACCTACAATGAGCAGTTCTTC.

V usage is TRBV7-9 and J usage is TRBJ1-6, with 11 bases matching TRBD1. With V trimmed by 1 base and J by 10 bases, 0 bases remained unmatched. This CDR3 contains 14 residues. Germline V gives CDR1 SEHNR, CDR2 FQNEAQ (reference sequence). CDR3 protein: CASSLGDRGSPLHF. CDR3 in DNA: TGTGCCAGCAGCTTAGGGGACAGGGGGTCACCCCTCCACTTT.

This clone has only one observation. J is TRBJ2-7 and V is TRBV10-1; 8 bases line up with TRBD1. CDR1 is WNHNN and CDR2 is SYGVQD in the germline V gene (reference sequence). The J segment lost 6 bases and the V segment lost 6 bases, leaving 10 bases of the junction unmatched. CDR3 size: 14 residues. The CDR3 spells CASSSGQGLTEQYF. The CDR3 DNA is TGCGCCAGCAGCAGTGGACAGGGTCTTACCGAGCAGTACTTC.

The rearrangement uses TRBV19 and TRBJ1-5; D unresolved. Trimming shortened V by 5 bases and J by 2 bases, and 16 bases separated the two germline ends. The CDR3 runs to 16 residues. Germline V gene lookup returns CDR1 LNHDA and CDR2 SQIVND (reference sequence). The CDR3 reads CASSYFRLGGNQPQHF. The CDR3 DNA is TGTGCCAGTAGTTATTTTCGACTCGGGGGCAATCAGCCCCAGCATTTT.

Comment on this clone: At one of its ends the junction is not consistent with the germline gene, which may arise from a read error. The chain recombines TRBV4-3 with TRBJ1-2, with D uncertain. The length of the CDR3 is 15 residues. The germline V gene has CDR1 LGHNA and CDR2 YSLEER. This chain's CDR3 is CASSQSRSRGPASSF. As DNA, the CDR3 is TGCGCCAGCAGCCAATCGAGAAGCCGAGGGCCTGCCTCTTCCTTC.

In this sample, this clone turned up once. This chain connects TRBV9 to TRBJ2-3; 12 bases match TRBD2. The CDR3 totals 15 residues. Trimming at V came to 3 bases and at J to 3 bases, leaving 2 bases not matched to a gene. CDR1 and CDR2 (germline): SGDLS, YYNGEE. The DNA of the CDR3 is TGTGCCAGCAGCGCTAGCGGGAGGGCTACAGATACGCAGTATTTT. Protein sequence: CASSASGRATDTQYF.

V usage is TRBV18 and J usage is TRBJ1-1; the match to TRBD1 covers 7 bases. CDR3 size: 15 residues. J was trimmed by 5 bases and V by 6 bases; bases with no gene match: 12. Germline V gives CDR1 KGHSH, CDR2 LQKENI. CDR3 residues: CASSPTEGARTEAFF. CDR3 nucleotide sequence: TGTGCCAGCTCCCCTACGGAGGGGGCGAGGACTGAAGCTTTCTTT.

In this sample, this clone turned up once. The genes are TRBV27 and TRBJ2-2; TRBD1 might be the D (6 bases). CDR3 size: 16 residues. Trimming removed 1 base at V and 4 bases at J, with 13 bases between. Per the germline V gene, CDR1 is MNHEY and CDR2 is SMNVEV (reference sequence). This CDR3 is CASSLLGAGPTGELFF. As DNA, the CDR3 is TGTGCCAGCAGTTTATTGGGGGCAGGGCCCACCGGGGAGCTGTTTTTT.

The V call is TRBV7-8, the J call TRBJ2-5, with a weak D call TRBD1 (6 bases). Trimming removed 5 bases at V and 5 bases at J, with 12 bases between. The germline V gene has CDR1 SGHVS and CDR2 FQNEAQ. CDR3 size: 13 residues. CDR3 nucleotide sequence: TGTGCCAGCAGCCAAAACAGGGTCGAGACCCAGTACTTC. This encodes CASSQNRVETQYF.

This sequence joins TRBV7-6 and TRBJ2-5; no definite D call. This CDR3 spans 15 amino acids. V was clipped by 7 bases and J by 0 bases, with 15 bases between them. Germline-derived CDR1 and CDR2 are SGHVS and FNYEAQ. The CDR3 here is CASTPTTANQETQYF. In nucleotides, the CDR3 is TGTGCCAGCACCCCTACCACAGCTAACCAAGAGACCCAGTACTTC.

The chain links TRBV6-6 to TRBJ2-3; the match to TRBD2 covers 8 bases. J lost 2 bases, V lost 5 bases, and 3 bases had no gene match. The germline V gene has CDR1 MNHNY and CDR2 SVGAGI (reference sequence). CDR3 length: 14 amino acids. The CDR3 loop reads CASSLTSATDTQYF. The CDR3 DNA reads TGTGCCAGCAGTCTGACTAGCGCCACAGATACGCAGTATTTT.

This clone was seen only a few times. This chain links TRBV21-1 with TRBJ1-3; the D call TRBD1 from the table was never checked on the DNA. TRBV21-1 is a pseudogene. The CDR3 consists of 13 residues. The CDR3 nucleotides read TGTGCCAGCAGCGGGTACAGGGGTAACACCATATATTTT. Translation gives CASSGYRGNTIYF.

The genes are TRBV5-1 and TRBJ1-6; TRBD1 matches at 7 bases. Germline CDR1 is SGHRS and CDR2 is YFSETQ. This CDR3 is built from 18 residues. V trimming: 0 bases; J trimming: 5 bases; junction bases outside the gene matches: 11. The CDR3 is CASSLGERGGRDNSPLHF. The CDR3 coding sequence is TGCGCCAGCAGCTTGGGTGAACGAGGGGGCAGGGATAATTCACCCCTCCACTTT.

The rearrangement uses TRBV28 and TRBJ2-3, with 10 bases matching TRBD1. After removal of 6 bases from V and 3 bases from J, the junction contained 6 bases not matched to a gene. CDR1 and CDR2 (germline): MDHEN, SYDVKM. The CDR3 loop spans 15 amino acids. CDR3 sequence: CASSQGQGETDTQYF. In nucleotides, the CDR3 is TGTGCCAGCAGCCAAGGACAGGGGGAGACAGATACGCAGTATTTT.

A single count supports this clone. The V call is TRBV5-8, the J call TRBJ2-1, with a possible D match to TRBD1 (6 bases). The CDR3 is 16 amino acids. The V gene lost 6 bases and the J gene lost 8 bases, with 24 bases spanning the gap. The germline CDR1 and CDR2 sequences are SGHTS and YDEGEE. CDR3 region: CASKLGWGRLGDEQFF. Here the CDR3 DNA reads TGTGCCAGCAAACTTGGGTGGGGGCGCCTTGGGGATGAGCAGTTCTTC. The full variable domain, completed using reference TRBV5-8 and TRBJ2-1, is EAGVTQSPTHLIKTRGQQATLRCSPISGHTSVYWYQQALGLGLQFLLWYDEGEERNRGNFPPRFSGRQFPNYSSELNVNALELEDSALYLCASKLGWGRLGDEQFFGPGTRLTVL.

This clone occurred a few times. The chain recombines TRBV28 with TRBJ2-7; 8 nucleotides match TRBD1. The CDR3 covers 14 residues. J was trimmed by 6 bases and V by 5 bases; bases with no gene match: 9. The germline V gene encodes CDR1 MDHEN and CDR2 SYDVKM. Here the CDR3 DNA reads TGTGCCAGCAGTCCGGTAGGACAGGGCTCCGAGCAGTACGTC. Its protein product is CASSPVGQGSEQYV.

This clone was recorded a few times. This rearrangement joins TRBV9 to TRBJ1-2; 7 bases are shared with TRBD1. Trimming cost V 4 bases and J 6 bases; bases outside gene matches: 9. The CDR3 loop spans 14 amino acids. Germline V CDR1 and CDR2: SGDLS, YYNGEE. This CDR3 is CASSSEGARDGYTF. The CDR3 bases are TGTGCCAGCAGCTCCGAGGGGGCTCGGGATGGCTACACCTTC.

This clone was detected ten times or more. This chain uses TRBV5-6 with TRBJ2-7, with TRBD1 matching 8 bases. Trimming removed 0 bases from V and 6 bases from J; junction bases left unmatched: 5. The CDR3 spans 14 residues. Germline V CDR1 and CDR2: SGHDT, YYEEEE. The CDR3 region is CASSLGQGRREQYV. The CDR3 nucleotides read TGTGCCAGCAGCTTGGGACAGGGGAGGCGCGAGCAGTACGTC.

This sequence joins TRBV6-6 and TRBJ1-5; 7 bases are shared with TRBD1. There are 13 residues in the CDR3. Germline lookup yields CDR1 MNHNY and CDR2 SVGAGI (reference sequence). With V trimmed by 6 bases and J by 5 bases, 4 bases remained unmatched. As DNA, the CDR3 is TGTGCCAGCAGGGGGACAGTGGATCAGCCCCAGCATTTT. As protein: CASRGTVDQPQHF.

This chain connects TRBV30 to TRBJ2-3, with a tentative D call TRBD2 (5 bases). This CDR3 is built from 12 residues. Germline V gene lookup returns CDR1 GTSNPN and CDR2 SVGIG (reference sequence). V gave up 1 base and J gave up 3 bases, with 5 bases separating them. The CDR3: CAWSGLTDTQYF. The DNA of the CDR3 is TGTGCCTGGAGTGGACTAACAGATACGCAGTATTTT.

The chain links TRBV18 to TRBJ1-1; TRBD1 aligns across 8 bases. The V and J ends lost 9 bases and 5 bases, in that order; junction bases with no gene match: 8. Per germline, CDR1 KGHSH and CDR2 LQKENI. The CDR3 has 13 amino acids. CDR3 nucleotides: TGTGCCAGTAAACAGGGGGGACGGACTGAAGCTTTCTTT. Protein: CASKQGGRTEAFF.

The DNA of the CDR3 is TGTGCCAGTAGTACGTCAGGGGACCATGGCTACACCTTC. Translation gives CASSTSGDHGYTF. The chain joins TRBV19 to TRBJ1-2; D may be TRBD1 (6 bases). The germline CDR1 and CDR2 sequences are LNHDA and SQIVND (reference sequence). The CDR3 length is 13 residues. V was cut by 4 bases and J by 6 bases, with 12 bases left in between.

The chain recombines TRBV5-1 with TRBJ1-5, with D perhaps matching TRBD1 (5 bases). V lost 5 bases, J lost 1 base, and 13 bases lay in between. The CDR3 spans 15 residues. Germline V gene sequence: CDR1 SGHRS, CDR2 YFSETQ. CDR3 in amino acids: CASRLGQLSNQPQHF. In DNA form, the CDR3 reads TGCGCCAGCAGGCTCGGACAACTGAGCAATCAGCCCCAGCATTTT.

The chain employs TRBV7-8 and TRBJ2-5; 8 nucleotides agree with TRBD1. This CDR3 region has 14 residues. V lost 5 bases, J lost 2 bases, and 4 bases stayed unmatched. Germline V gene lookup returns CDR1 SGHVS and CDR2 FQNEAQ. The CDR3 sequence is CASSIQGGQETQYF. The CDR3 DNA reads as TGTGCCAGCAGCATACAGGGGGGACAAGAGACCCAGTACTTC.

CDR3 protein: CASSRPSGARNTEAFF. CDR3 sequence (DNA): TGTGCCAGCAGTCGACCTTCAGGGGCCAGGAACACTGAAGCTTTCTTT. This rearrangement joins TRBV6-6 to TRBJ1-1; weak D call: TRBD1 (6 bases). CDR3 length: 16 residues. Germline assignment: CDR1 MNHNY and CDR2 SVGAGI (reference sequence). V lost 5 bases, J lost 1 base, and 17 bases lay in between.